This TCR beta chain was recorded in a study of blood T cell repertoires in COVID-19. This clone was counted a single time. Generated by immunoSEQ multiplex PCR, the TCRdb table keeps only in-frame clones and is missing some. The sample lists more than 80,000 clones, around 80% occurring once. The CDR3 totals 13 residues. Trimming left V 7 bases short and J 1 base short, with 10 bases between. CDR1 is LNHDA, CDR2 SQIVND, per germline (reference sequence). Sequenced sample: peripheral blood. The gene calls are TRBV19 and TRBJ1-1; D unclear. The TCR originated in a woman of 80 years or more with active or convalescent COVID-19. The CDR3 sequence is CASTGLGNTEAFF. The CDR3 DNA is TGTGCCAGTACGGGGTTGGGGAACACTGAAGCTTTCTTT.